This is a list of T cell receptor beta chains from one sample in a study of tumor and adjacent non-tumor tissue in lung cancer. One entry per CDR3 protein, called by TCRdb with MiXCR from the multiplex PCR reads. The table lists about 86,000 distinct CDR3 sequences, more than 75% of them singletons. Specimen: distant non-tumor lung tissue. The receptors stem from a woman aged 50 to 60 with non-small cell lung cancer. The conserved cysteine and the conserved F or W are not part of the CDR3 here.

v_gene	j_gene	CDR3aa
TRBV13	TRBJ1-1	ASSLRGHTEAS
TRBV11-2	TRBJ2-3	ASSFGPPGDRTQY
TRBV6-5	TRBJ1-1	VSSSMLTEAF
TRBV29-1	TRBJ1-6	SVVDRENSPLH
TRBV11-2	TRBJ2-1	ASSLYTSPNEQF
TRBV29-1	TRBJ2-7	SVERAGGPNEQY
TRBV10-3	TRBJ2-7	ATSGQGAYEQY
TRBV4-1	TRBJ2-7	ASSPTNGSYEQY
TRBV6-5	TRBJ1-2	ASTALRSGGGFT
TRBV5-1	TRBJ2-5	ASGLGGGNQETQY
TRBV9	TRBJ2-2	TSSEEGRLTGELF
TRBV29-1	TRBJ2-1	SVEDWSSYNEQF
TRBV29-1	TRBJ1-5	SVARSPTQPQL
TRBV12-3/TRBV12-4	TRBJ2-1	ASMLITGADDEQF
TRBV5-1	TRBJ1-5	ASSLAGRGTNQPHH
TRBV6-1	TRBJ1-2	VSKRGGRNYGYT
TRBV30	TRBJ2-1	AWSQAGSSYNEQF
TRBV28	TRBJ2-7	ASSFPGTGAYEQY
TRBV10-3	TRBJ2-3	AISDRAGTDTQF
TRBV6-1	TRBJ2-1	ASSENAESSYNEQF
TRBV6-6	TRBJ1-1	INGFEGQVNTEAF
TRBV5-4	TRBJ2-3	VNSLMQGLTDTQY
TRBV7-8	TRBJ1-5	TSSLEQGGHQPQH
TRBV4-1	TRBJ2-7	ASKQVVWGSGEQY
TRBV4-1	TRBJ2-1	ANSQGLYDEQF
TRBV11-2	TRBJ2-3	ASSFWGQLATDTRY
TRBV29-1	TRBJ2-3	SVNVPTQY
TRBV7-8	TRBJ2-5	ASSPTRLAGGPGQETQY
TRBV18	TRBJ2-7	ASGQGAYEQY
TRBV29-1	TRBJ2-1	SCITGTGGYNEQF
TRBV6-1	TRBJ2-2	AGSKQGTGELF
TRBV5-1	TRBJ2-6	ASSTGSISGANVLT
TRBV28	TRBJ1-3	ANIWGDTIY
TRBV10-3	TRBJ2-7	AISESVSTGAFEQY
TRBV29-1	TRBJ1-1	SGTGQLNSEAF
TRBV9	TRBJ2-2	ASSPSTGGTGKLF
TRBV5-4	TRBJ1-2	ASSLGGEGQANYGYT
TRBV12-3/TRBV12-4	TRBJ2-7	ASSPPQAIREQY
TRBV12-3/TRBV12-4	TRBJ2-1	ASSPGTDEQF
TRBV12-3/TRBV12-4	TRBJ1-2	ASSNLGSRPYT
TRBV12-3/TRBV12-4	TRBJ2-7	ASSSRLGTGRHEQY
TRBV10-2	TRBJ2-7	ASRVWTGWEQY
TRBV5-5	TRBJ2-6	ACSLIDSGANVLT
TRBV11-2	TRBJ2-4	ARSPGLAGNIQC
TRBV4-1	TRBJ2-3	SSSQDVAMTDTQY
TRBV12-3/TRBV12-4	TRBJ2-1	ASSSPGRGSDEQF
TRBV28	TRBJ2-7	ASNTSWGREQS
TRBV12-3/TRBV12-4	TRBJ1-6	ASSPDRSSPLH
TRBV10-1	TRBJ2-7	ASTGGVLGEQY
TRBV6-1	TRBJ2-1	ASRKGLVGVNEQF